The 9 T cell receptor beta chains given below trace back to one sample, sequenced in a study of CD8+ T cells in alopecia areata. Treatment of the sample: oral pan-JAK inhibitor, 5-10 mg twice daily. Extraction and reverse transcription of RNA yielded cDNA as the sequencing template. Measured with immunoSEQ multiplex PCR; TCRdb has only the in-frame clones, and not every one. The data contain around 140,000 clones, about 88% of them singletons. The specimen was CD8+ T cells sorted from blood, collected at week 4, from a patient treated with tofacitinib. These receptors originate from a human donor with alopecia areata.

This chain uses TRBV4-1 with TRBJ2-5, with D unclear. Germline V gene sequence: CDR1 MGHRA, CDR2 YSYEKL. Trimming removed 1 base at V and 1 base at J, with 10 bases between. The CDR3 is 15 residues long. CDR3 sequence (DNA): TGCGCCAGCAGCCAAGTCGGAACGTTCCAAGAGACCCAGTACTTC. It encodes CASSQVGTFQETQYF.

This chain joins TRBV10-3 and TRBJ2-3; 8 bases align to TRBD2. The CDR3 is 14 amino acids. Germline V gene lookup returns CDR1 ENHRY and CDR2 SYGVKD. Unmatched junction bases numbered 12, after V lost 11 bases and J lost 5 bases. The CDR3 loop is CAARGSGSGDTQYF. CDR3 in DNA: TGTGCCGCCCGGGGCAGCGGGAGTGGAGATACGCAGTATTTT.

This chain connects TRBV10-3 to TRBJ2-5, with 10 nucleotides matching TRBD2. The germline CDR1 and CDR2 sequences are ENHRY and SYGVKD. V dropped 4 bases and J dropped 3; count of bases not matched to a gene: 5. The CDR3 covers 15 residues. Written as DNA, the CDR3 is TGTGCCATCAGTGCGGGGGGGACTAGCGAAGAGACCCAGTACTTC. It is translated as CAISAGGTSEETQYF.

This chain links TRBV6-5 with TRBJ2-5; either TRBD1 or TRBD2 may fit D (5 bases each). Germline assignment: CDR1 MNHEY and CDR2 SVGAGI. The length of the CDR3 is 15 residues. V dropped 7 bases and J dropped 4 bases, with 19 bases sitting between them. In nucleotides, the CDR3 is TGTGCCAGCACCGCTATCGTCGGGGCTTCAGAGACCCAGTACTTC. Translating gives CASTAIVGASETQYF.

The J gene is TRBJ2-2, the V gene TRBV5-1; a weak D match, TRBD1 (6 bases). Trimming left V 1 base short and J 1 base short, with 8 bases between. Per the germline V gene, CDR1 is SGHRS and CDR2 is YFSETQ. This CDR3 is built from 15 residues. The CDR3 is CASSLYRENTGELFF. The CDR3 DNA sequence: TGCGCCAGCAGCTTGTACAGGGAGAACACCGGGGAGCTGTTTTTT.

This clone was detected once. The chain combines TRBV4-1 with TRBJ2-7, with 7 bases fitting TRBD1. CDR1 MGHRA and CDR2 YSYEKL come from the germline V gene. Losses at the gene ends were 1 base for V and 2 bases for J; bases not matched to a gene: 2. This CDR3 has 14 amino acids. CDR3 DNA: TGCGCCAGCAGCCAAGTAGGACAGGCCTACGAGCAGTACTTC. It encodes CASSQVGQAYEQYF.

The J gene is TRBJ1-5, the V gene TRBV4-1; 9 positions match TRBD1. V shed 4 bases, J shed 3 bases, and the junction held 19 bases outside the gene matches. This CDR3 is built from 20 residues. Germline V CDR1 and CDR2: MGHRA, YSYEKL. CDR3 region: CASSLVIPGQGYEVNQPQHF. The CDR3 region has the DNA TGCGCCAGCAGCCTCGTAATCCCGGGACAGGGATACGAGGTCAATCAGCCCCAGCATTTT.

This clone showed up just a few times. J is TRBJ2-3 and V is TRBV2; a possible D gene is TRBD2 (5 bases). This CDR3 contains 15 residues. V lost 2 bases, J lost 0 bases, and 9 bases lay in between. Germline loops: CDR1 SNHLY, CDR2 FYNNEI. The CDR3 loop reads CASSERGSSTDTQYF. The CDR3 DNA sequence: TGTGCCAGCAGTGAACGCGGGTCTAGCACAGATACGCAGTATTTT.

This clone occurred once. The chain combines TRBV7-9 with TRBJ2-2; D gene uncertain. Germline V gene data show CDR1 as SEHNR and CDR2 as FQNEAQ (reference sequence). CDR3 size: 12 residues. V was trimmed by 3 bases and J by 4 bases, leaving 3 bases between them. In nucleotides, the CDR3 is TGTGCCAGCAGCTTCTCCACCGGGGAGCTGTTTTTT. Translation: CASSFSTGELFF. The complete variable domain, with remaining parts taken from reference TRBV7-9 and TRBJ2-2, reads DTGVSQNPRHKITKRGQNVTFRCDPISEHNRLYWYRQTLGQGPEFLTYFQNEAQLEKSRLLSDRFSAERPKGSFSTLEIQRTEQGDSAMYLCASSFSTGELFFGEGSRLTVL.